The 20 T cell receptor beta chains below all came from one sample that was sequenced in a study of cytomegalovirus exposure and HLA in healthy donors. It was with 60 Vbeta and 13 Jbeta primers that the PCR ran. Assay: immunoSEQ multiplex PCR; the TCRdb copy retains only in-frame clones and omits some. The table includes some 90,000 clones, 80% detected once. Material: PBMCs. These receptors originate from a woman between 50 and 59 years old in good health and CMV-seropositive.

The J gene is TRBJ1-4, the V gene TRBV5-8, with unresolved D. Trimming shortened V by 6 bases and J by 3 bases, and 18 bases separated the two germline ends. Germline CDR1 is SGHTS and CDR2 is YDEGEE. This CDR3 is 16 amino acids long. CDR3 bases: TGTGCCAGCACCATTCATCCTCTACCGGCTAATGAAAAACTGTTTTTT. It codes for CASTIHPLPANEKLFF.

J is TRBJ2-3 and V is TRBV5-1, with 7 bases aligning to TRBD2. The CDR3 loop spans 15 amino acids. V was pared by 4 bases and J by 0 bases, with 5 bases of the junction left unmatched. The germline V gene encodes CDR1 SGHRS and CDR2 YFSETQ. The CDR3 sequence: CASSLSGSSTDTQYF. The CDR3 nucleotides are TGCGCCAGCAGCCTTAGCGGGTCTAGCACAGATACGCAGTATTTT.

The chain carries TRBV6-1 and TRBJ1-1; 7 positions match TRBD1. The CDR3 is made up of 14 amino acids. V lost 7 bases and J lost 1; bases outside the gene matches: 6. Per the germline V gene, CDR1 is MNHNS and CDR2 is SASEGT. The CDR3 nucleotides are TGTGCCAGCATTTATGACAGGGCGAACACTGAAGCTTTCTTT. It is translated as CASIYDRANTEAFF.

CDR3: CASSTSRTGFEGYTF. For the CDR3, the DNA is TGCGCCAGCAGCACATCTAGGACAGGGTTCGAGGGCTACACCTTC. This sequence joins TRBV5-1 and TRBJ1-2; 8 nucleotides agree with TRBD1. The CDR3 covers 15 residues. The junction had 13 bases not matched to a gene; V was cut back by 4 bases and J by 8 bases. CDR1 and CDR2 from the germline V gene are SGHRS and YFSETQ.

V is TRBV5-1 and J is TRBJ1-6; D unclear. Germline V gives CDR1 SGHRS, CDR2 YFSETQ. The CDR3 has 15 residues. V lost 2 bases and J 7 bases, leaving 13 bases between the germline ends. The chain's CDR3 is CASSFGPAGNSPLHF. The CDR3 DNA follows: TGCGCCAGCAGCTTTGGGCCCGCTGGAAATTCACCCCTCCACTTT.

CDR3 in amino acids: CASSPNTDTQYF. DNA of the CDR3: TGCGCCAGCAGTCCTAACACAGATACGCAGTATTTT. The rearrangement joins TRBV10-1 to TRBJ2-3; D call uncertain. Trimming pared 5 bases from V and 2 bases from J, leaving 5 bases between. The CDR3 is made up of 12 amino acids. Germline V gene sequence: CDR1 WNHNN, CDR2 SYGVQD (reference sequence).

CDR3 DNA sequence: TGCGCCAGCAGCCAAGGACTAGCGGGGGGAAAAGCCAAAAACATTCAGTACTTC. Translating gives CASSQGLAGGKAKNIQYF. This chain links TRBV4-1 with TRBJ2-4; 13 bases agree with TRBD2. The germline V gene has CDR1 MGHRA and CDR2 YSYEKL. The trim removed 1 base at V and 0 bases at J, leaving 3 bases unmatched. This CDR3 region has 18 residues.

CDR3 in amino acids: CASNRGVGTEAFF. Here the CDR3 DNA reads TGTGCCAGCAACAGGGGAGTGGGCACTGAAGCTTTCTTT. The chain links TRBV19 to TRBJ1-1, with 7 bases identical to TRBD1. CDR3 size: 13 residues. The germline gives CDR1 LNHDA, CDR2 SQIVND (reference sequence). The V and J ends lost 9 bases and 4 bases, in that order; junction bases with no gene match: 8.

The chain links TRBV5-6 to TRBJ1-1, with TRBD1 identical over 8 bases. CDR3 size: 13 residues. The germline gives CDR1 SGHDT, CDR2 YYEEEE. The V gene end was trimmed by 4 bases and the J gene end by 5 bases; junction bases not matched to a gene: 4. CDR3 sequence (DNA): TGTGCCAGCAGCCGGACAGGGAGTACTGAAGCTTTCTTT. It translates to CASSRTGSTEAFF. The full variable domain, in which reference TRBV5-6 and TRBJ1-1 provide the parts outside the CDR3, is DAGVTQSPTHLIKTRGQQVTLRCSPKSGHDTVSWYQQALGQGPQFIFQYYEEEERQRGNFPDRFSGHQFPNYSSELNVNALLLGDSALYLCASSRTGSTEAFFGQGTRLTVV.

V is TRBV4-1 and J is TRBJ2-1; 7 bases line up with TRBD1. Looked up from germline, CDR1 is MGHRA and CDR2 is YSYEKL. This CDR3 is built from 14 residues. Losses at the gene ends were 6 bases for V and 4 bases for J; bases not matched to a gene: 6. CDR3 DNA sequence: TGCGCCAGCAGGTCGGGACAGCCTTACAATGAGCAGTTCTTC. Protein: CASRSGQPYNEQFF.

This chain joins TRBV4-1 and TRBJ2-1; a possible D gene is TRBD2 (5 bases). Germline CDR1 is MGHRA and CDR2 is YSYEKL. The CDR3 totals 11 residues. Between the trimmed V and J ends, which lost 4 bases and 9 bases, there was a span of 7 bases. CDR3 loop: CASSLSGEQFF. For the CDR3, the DNA is TGCGCCAGCAGCCTAAGCGGTGAGCAGTTCTTC.

V gene TRBV12-5 combines with J gene TRBJ2-1; TRBD2 is a possible D gene (6 bases). The CDR3 loop spans 16 amino acids. Between the trimmed V and J ends, which lost 5 bases and 9 bases, there was a span of 23 bases. CDR1 is LGHNT and CDR2 is FRNRAP in the germline V gene. CDR3 sequence reads: CASGNPGTGPGVEQFF. In nucleotides, the CDR3 is TGTGCTAGTGGTAACCCGGGGACCGGGCCGGGAGTTGAGCAGTTCTTC.

The CDR3 loop reads CASSAAPGSPYNEQFF. In DNA form, the CDR3 reads TGTGCCAGCAGCGCAGCACCAGGCAGCCCCTACAATGAGCAGTTCTTC. The rearrangement links TRBV9 to TRBJ2-1; D remains ambiguous. Trimming removed 3 bases at V and 2 bases at J, with 15 bases between. The germline CDR1 and CDR2 sequences are SGDLS and YYNGEE. There are 16 residues in the CDR3.

The chain joins TRBV7-9 to TRBJ1-2; 7 bases are a match to TRBD1. V was pared by 5 bases and J by 2 bases, with 11 bases of the junction left unmatched. Germline lookup yields CDR1 SEHNR and CDR2 FQNEAQ (reference sequence). This CDR3 contains 16 residues. In DNA form, the CDR3 reads TGTGCCAGCAGCAGCTCCGGGGCAGGGGGAAACTATGGCTACACCTTC. Amino acid sequence: CASSSSGAGGNYGYTF.

This clone occurred once. This chain uses TRBV5-1 with TRBJ2-1; tentatively, D is TRBD2 (5 bases). This CDR3 has 13 amino acids. The V end was cut by 4 bases, the J end by 7 bases, with 12 bases between. Germline V gene sequence: CDR1 SGHRS, CDR2 YFSETQ. The DNA for the CDR3 is TGCGCCAGCAGCGAGGGAGTGACGAATGAGCAGTTCTTC. It is translated as CASSEGVTNEQFF. Combining the CDR3 with reference TRBV5-1 and TRBJ2-1 gives the whole variable domain KAGVTQTPRYLIKTRGQQVTLSCSPISGHRSVSWYQQTPGQGLQFLFEYFSETQRNKGNFPGRFSGRQFSNSRSEMNVSTLELGDSALYLCASSEGVTNEQFFGPGTRLTVL.

The chain joins TRBV7-8 to TRBJ1-1, with D perhaps matching TRBD1 (6 bases). The CDR3 loop spans 13 amino acids. V lost 7 bases, J lost 3 bases, and 12 bases lay in between. Germline V gene sequence: CDR1 SGHVS, CDR2 FQNEAQ. The CDR3 sequence is CASTEGGDTEAFF. CDR3 DNA: TGTGCCAGCACCGAGGGGGGGGACACTGAAGCTTTCTTT. The variable domain in full, completed from reference TRBV7-8 and TRBJ1-1, reads GAGVSQSPRYKVAKRGQDVALRCDPISGHVSLFWYQQALGQGPEFLTYFQNEAQLDKSGLPSDRFFAERPEGSVSTLKIQRTQQEDSAVYLCASTEGGDTEAFFGQGTRLTVV.

V gene TRBV5-6 combines with J gene TRBJ2-7; weak D call: TRBD2 (5 bases). Germline V gene lookup returns CDR1 SGHDT and CDR2 YYEEEE. The germline V and J ends were trimmed by 5 bases and 3 bases, with 9 bases remaining between them. CDR3 length: 12 amino acids. Written as DNA, the CDR3 is TGTGCCAGCAGTTCCGGGATCTACGAGCAGTACGTC. Encoded protein: CASSSGIYEQYV.

V is TRBV7-9 and J is TRBJ1-6; a possible D gene is TRBD1 (6 bases). V lost 6 bases and J 3 bases, leaving 18 bases between the germline ends. The CDR3 consists of 17 residues. Germline loops: CDR1 SEHNR, CDR2 FQNEAQ (reference sequence). The CDR3 DNA reads as TGTGCCAGCAGTCCCAGTACGGGGACACGCTATAATTCACCCCTCCACTTT. Protein product: CASSPSTGTRYNSPLHF. Filled out from reference TRBV7-9 and TRBJ1-6, the complete variable domain reads DTGVSQNPRHKITKRGQNVTFRCDPISEHNRLYWYRQTLGQGPEFLTYFQNEAQLEKSRLLSDRFSAERPKGSFSTLEIQRTEQGDSAMYLCASSPSTGTRYNSPLHFGNGTRLTVT.

This clone was observed once. The chain joins TRBV7-3 to TRBJ2-2; 9 bases map to TRBD2. The CDR3 runs 17 residues. Losses at the gene ends were 5 bases for V and 4 bases for J; bases not matched to a gene: 11. Germline V gene data show CDR1 as SGHTA and CDR2 as FQGTGA. DNA of the CDR3: TGTGCCAGCAGCCCATCGAGGCGGGAGGGGACCACCGGGGAGCTGTTTTTT. Protein sequence: CASSPSRREGTTGELFF.

The chain joins TRBV19 to TRBJ2-6; D unclear. This CDR3 has 15 amino acids. The germline V gene encodes CDR1 LNHDA and CDR2 SQIVND (reference sequence). The V end was cut by 8 bases, the J end by 0 bases, with 11 bases between. CDR3 sequence: CASQAVSSGANVLTF. DNA for the CDR3: TGTGCCAGTCAGGCAGTTAGCTCTGGGGCCAACGTCCTGACTTTC. Full variable domain (missing parts from reference TRBV19 and TRBJ2-6): DGGITQSPKYLFRKEGQNVTLSCEQNLNHDAMYWYRQDPGQGLRLIYYSQIVNDFQKGDIAEGYSVSREKKESFPLTVTSAQKNPTAFYLCASQAVSSGANVLTFGAGSRLTVL.